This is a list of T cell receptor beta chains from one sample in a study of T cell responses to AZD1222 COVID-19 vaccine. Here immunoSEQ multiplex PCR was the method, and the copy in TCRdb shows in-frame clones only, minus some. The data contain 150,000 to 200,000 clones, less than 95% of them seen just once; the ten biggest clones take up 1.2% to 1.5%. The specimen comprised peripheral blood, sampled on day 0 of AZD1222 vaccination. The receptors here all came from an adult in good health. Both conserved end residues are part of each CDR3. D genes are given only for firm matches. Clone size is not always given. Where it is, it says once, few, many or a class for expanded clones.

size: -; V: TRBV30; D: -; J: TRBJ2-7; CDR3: CAWTPPTSGVPYEQYF; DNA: TGTGCCTGGACCCCCCCAACCTCAGGGGTTCCCTACGAGCAGTACTTC
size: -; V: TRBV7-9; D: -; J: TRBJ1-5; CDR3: CASSGGPSNQPQHF; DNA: TGTGCCAGCAGCGGGGGTCCGAGCAATCAGCCCCAGCATTTT
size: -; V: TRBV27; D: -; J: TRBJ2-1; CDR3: CASSPTYVGFGAGYEQFF; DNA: TGTGCCAGCAGTCCGACGTACGTAGGGTTCGGCGCTGGATACGAGCAGTTCTTC
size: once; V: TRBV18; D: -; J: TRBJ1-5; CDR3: CASSPGRQAFDSNQPQHF; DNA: TGTGCCAGCTCACCGGGACGTCAGGCCTTCGATAGCAATCAGCCCCAGCATTTT
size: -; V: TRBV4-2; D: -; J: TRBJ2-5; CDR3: CASSQDDGDQETQYF; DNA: TGTGCCAGCAGCCAAGATGACGGGGACCAAGAGACCCAGTACTTC
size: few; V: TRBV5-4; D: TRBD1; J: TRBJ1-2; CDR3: CASSYNRGNYGYTF; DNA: TGTGCCAGCAGCTACAACAGGGGCAACTATGGCTACACCTTC
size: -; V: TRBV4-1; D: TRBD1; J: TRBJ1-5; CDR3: CASSPDRGRFQPQHF; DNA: TGCGCCAGCAGCCCGGACAGGGGGCGCTTTCAGCCCCAGCATTTT
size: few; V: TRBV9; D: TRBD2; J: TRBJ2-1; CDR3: CASSLAGPSYNEQFF; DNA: TGTGCCAGCTCACTAGCGGGCCCTTCCTACAATGAGCAGTTCTTC
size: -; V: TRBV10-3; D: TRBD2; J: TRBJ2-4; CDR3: CAISPGGLAANGAKNIQYF; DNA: TGTGCCATCAGCCCAGGCGGACTAGCGGCCAACGGGGCCAAAAACATTCAGTACTTC
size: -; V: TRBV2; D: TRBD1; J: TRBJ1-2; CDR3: CASSEWTGNYGYTF; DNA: TGTGCCAGCAGTGAGTGGACAGGGAACTATGGCTACACCTTC
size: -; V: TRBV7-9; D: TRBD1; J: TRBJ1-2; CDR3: CASSLKGQNYGYTF; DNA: TGTGCCAGCAGCTTGAAGGGACAGAACTATGGCTACACCTTC
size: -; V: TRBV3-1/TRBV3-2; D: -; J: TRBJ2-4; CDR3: CASSPPGPCAIQYF; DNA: TGTGCCAGCAGCCCCCCGGGACCCTGCGCCATTCAGTACTTC
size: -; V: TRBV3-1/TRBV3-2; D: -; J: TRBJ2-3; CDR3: CASSQLAGAPTDTQYF; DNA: TGTGCCAGCAGCCAGTTGGCAGGGGCCCCCACAGATACGCAGTATTTT
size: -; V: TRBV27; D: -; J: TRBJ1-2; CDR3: CASSLGHGYYGYTF; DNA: TGTGCCAGCAGTTTAGGGCACGGATACTATGGCTACACCTTC
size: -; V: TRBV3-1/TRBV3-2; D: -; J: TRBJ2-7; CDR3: CASSRRGAGSSYEQYF; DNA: TGTGCCAGCAGCCGTAGGGGGGCAGGTTCCTCCTACGAGCAGTACTTC
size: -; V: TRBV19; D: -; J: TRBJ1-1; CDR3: CASSTPHTEAFF; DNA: TGTGCCAGTAGTACCCCCCACACTGAAGCTTTCTTT
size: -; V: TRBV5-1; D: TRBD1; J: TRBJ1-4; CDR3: CASSLDHRGTNEKLFF; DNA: TGCGCCAGCAGCCTTGACCACAGGGGAACTAATGAAAAACTGTTTTTT
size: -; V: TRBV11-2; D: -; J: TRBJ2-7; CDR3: CASSPAGGYEQYF; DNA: TGTGCCAGCAGCCCCGCCGGGGGATACGAGCAGTACTTC
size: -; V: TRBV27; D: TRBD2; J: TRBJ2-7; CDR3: CASSLYLTSGGSYEQYF; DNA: TGTGCCAGCAGTTTATATTTGACTAGCGGGGGGTCCTACGAGCAGTACTTC
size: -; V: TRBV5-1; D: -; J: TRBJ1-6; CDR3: CASSLGRGESPLHF; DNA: TGCGCCAGCAGCTTGGGGCGGGGAGAGTCACCCCTCCACTTT
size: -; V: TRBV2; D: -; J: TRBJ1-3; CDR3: CASRTSGNTIYF; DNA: TGTGCCAGCAGGACCTCTGGAAACACCATATATTTT
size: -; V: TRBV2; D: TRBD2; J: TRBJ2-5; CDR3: CASSVYGLAVQETQYF; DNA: TGTGCCAGCAGTGTGTACGGACTAGCGGTCCAAGAGACCCAGTACTTC
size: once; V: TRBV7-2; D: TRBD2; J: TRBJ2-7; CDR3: CASSLVLAGPYEQYF; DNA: TGTGCCAGCAGCTTAGTCCTAGCGGGGCCCTACGAGCAGTACTTC
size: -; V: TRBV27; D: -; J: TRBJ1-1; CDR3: CASSLFARTNTEAFF; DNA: TGTGCCAGCAGTTTATTTGCCAGGACGAACACTGAAGCTTTCTTT
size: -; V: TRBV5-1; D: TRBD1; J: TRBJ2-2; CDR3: CASSWGTGGGEELFF; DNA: TGCGCCAGCAGCTGGGGGACAGGGGGAGGAGAGGAGCTGTTTTTT
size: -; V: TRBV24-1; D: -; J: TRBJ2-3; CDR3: CATSDSLTDTSTDTQYF; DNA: TGTGCCACCAGTGATTCATTGACGGACACTAGCACAGATACGCAGTATTTT
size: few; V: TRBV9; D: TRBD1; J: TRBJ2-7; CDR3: CASSHRDRGYEQYF; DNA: TGTGCCAGCAGCCACCGGGACAGGGGTTACGAGCAGTACTTC
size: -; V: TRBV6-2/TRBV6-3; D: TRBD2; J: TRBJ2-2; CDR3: CASSSTALREATQGELFF; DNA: TGTGCCAGCAGTTCCACCGCCTTGCGGGAGGCCACCCAGGGGGAGCTGTTTTTT
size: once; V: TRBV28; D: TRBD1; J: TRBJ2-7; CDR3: CASSLQGGNYEQYF; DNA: TGTGCCAGCAGCCTACAGGGGGGCAACTACGAGCAGTACTTC
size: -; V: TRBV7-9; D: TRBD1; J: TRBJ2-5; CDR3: CASSLALQGRETQYF; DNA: TGTGCCAGCAGCTTAGCGTTACAGGGGAGAGAGACCCAGTACTTC
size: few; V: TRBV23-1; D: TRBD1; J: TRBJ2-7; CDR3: CASSSVPGTDNSYEQYF; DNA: TGCGCCAGCAGTTCCGTACCCGGGACAGACAATTCCTACGAGCAGTACTTC
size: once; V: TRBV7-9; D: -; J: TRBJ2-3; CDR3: CASSPQSRSADTQYF; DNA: TGTGCCAGCAGCCCCCAGTCGCGGTCCGCAGATACGCAGTATTTT
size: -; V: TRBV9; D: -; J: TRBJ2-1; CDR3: CASSVAWLANNEQFF; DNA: TGTGCCAGCAGCGTAGCCTGGCTTGCAAACAATGAGCAGTTCTTC
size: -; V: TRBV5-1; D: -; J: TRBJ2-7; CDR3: CASSLESYEQYF; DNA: TGCGCCAGCAGCTTGGAGTCCTACGAGCAGTACTTC
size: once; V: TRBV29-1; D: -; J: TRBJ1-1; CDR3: CSVKAWNTEAFF; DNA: TGCAGCGTTAAGGCCTGGAACACTGAAGCTTTCTTT
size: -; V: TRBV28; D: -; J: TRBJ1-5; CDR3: CASNVRLAGNQPQHF; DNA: TGTGCCAGCAATGTCCGCCTAGCGGGGAATCAGCCCCAGCATTTT
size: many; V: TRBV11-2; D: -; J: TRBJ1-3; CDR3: CASSQQGSALLNTIYF; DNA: TGTGCCAGCAGCCAGCAGGGGTCGGCTTTATTAAACACCATATATTTT
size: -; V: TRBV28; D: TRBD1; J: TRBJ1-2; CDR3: CASRRNRGLPQEDGYTF; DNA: TGTGCCAGCAGGCGGAACAGGGGGCTACCTCAGGAAGATGGCTACACCTTC
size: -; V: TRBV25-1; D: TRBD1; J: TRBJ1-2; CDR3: CASSVLWDPDRTSYGYTF; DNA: TGTGCCAGCAGCGTGTTATGGGACCCGGACAGGACGAGCTATGGCTACACCTTC
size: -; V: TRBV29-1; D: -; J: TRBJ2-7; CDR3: CSVAGGVSYEQYF; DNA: TGCAGCGTTGCCGGTGGGGTATCCTACGAGCAGTACTTC
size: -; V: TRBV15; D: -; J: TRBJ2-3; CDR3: CATSLMGGTDTQYF; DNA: TGTGCCACCAGCCTTATGGGGGGCACAGATACGCAGTATTTT
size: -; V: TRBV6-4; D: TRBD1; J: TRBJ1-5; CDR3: CASSETGGGQPQHF; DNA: TGTGCCAGCAGTGAGACAGGGGGCGGTCAGCCCCAGCATTTT
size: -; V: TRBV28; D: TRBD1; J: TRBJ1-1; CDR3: CASSNRGGAFF; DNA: TGTGCCAGCAGCAACAGGGGGGGAGCTTTCTTT
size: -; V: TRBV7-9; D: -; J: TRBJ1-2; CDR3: CASSLPPGGIGYTF; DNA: TGTGCCAGCAGCTTACCTCCTGGAGGAATCGGCTACACCTTC
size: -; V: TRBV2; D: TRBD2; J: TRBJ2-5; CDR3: CASSGPGGRMETQYF; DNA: TGTGCCAGCAGTGGTCCCGGCGGGAGGATGGAGACCCAGTACTTC
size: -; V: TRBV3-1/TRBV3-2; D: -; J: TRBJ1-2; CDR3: CASSQGTGPHGYTF; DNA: TGTGCCAGCAGCCAAGGTACAGGGCCCCATGGCTACACCTTC
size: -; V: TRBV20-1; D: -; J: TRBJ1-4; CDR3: CSASGGLGEKLFF; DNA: TGCAGTGCTAGTGGGGGATTGGGTGAAAAACTGTTTTTT
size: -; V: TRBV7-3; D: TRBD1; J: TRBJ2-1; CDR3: CASSGQGPPNEQFF; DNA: TGTGCCAGCAGTGGACAGGGGCCTCCCAATGAGCAGTTCTTC
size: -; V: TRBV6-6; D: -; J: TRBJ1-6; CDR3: CASSQGLRSPLHF; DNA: TGTGCCAGCAGCCAGGGACTTCGATCACCCCTCCACTTT
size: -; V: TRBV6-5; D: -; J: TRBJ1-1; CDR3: CASSYKGTEAFF; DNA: TGTGCCAGCAGTTATAAAGGAACTGAAGCTTTCTTT
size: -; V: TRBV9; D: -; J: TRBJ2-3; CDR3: CASSVGGTTDTQYF; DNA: TGTGCCAGCAGCGTAGGGGGGACGACAGATACGCAGTATTTT
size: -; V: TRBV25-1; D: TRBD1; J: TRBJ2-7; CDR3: CASSLAGGYEQYF; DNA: TGTGCCAGCAGTTTGGCAGGGGGCTACGAGCAGTACTTC